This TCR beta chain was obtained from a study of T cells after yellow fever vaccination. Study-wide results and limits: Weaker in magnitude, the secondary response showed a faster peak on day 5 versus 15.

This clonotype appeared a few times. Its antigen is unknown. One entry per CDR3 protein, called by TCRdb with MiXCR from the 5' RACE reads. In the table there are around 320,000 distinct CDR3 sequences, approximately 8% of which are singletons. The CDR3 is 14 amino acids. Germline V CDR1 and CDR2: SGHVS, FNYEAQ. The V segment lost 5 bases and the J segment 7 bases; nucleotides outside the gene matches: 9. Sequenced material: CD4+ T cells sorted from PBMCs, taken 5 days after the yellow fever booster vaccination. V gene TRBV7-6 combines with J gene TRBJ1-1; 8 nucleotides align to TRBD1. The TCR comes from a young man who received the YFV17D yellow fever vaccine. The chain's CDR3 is CASSPQGGRDEAFF. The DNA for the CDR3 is TGTGCCAGCAGCCCACAGGGGGGAAGGGATGAAGCTTTCTTT.